A selection of T cell receptor beta chains follows, all from one sample in a study of Graves' ophthalmopathy and Graves' hyperthyroidism. TCRdb analysed the multiplex PCR reads with MiXCR anew, one entry per CDR3 protein. The table lists 300,000 to 500,000 distinct CDR3 sequences, 15% of them singletons, with roughly 7% in the top ten. Material: peripheral blood. Receptors were obtained from a woman younger than 30 with stable Graves' hyperthyroidism. The CDR3 runs from the conserved cysteine through the conserved F or W.

TRBJ2-7 | TRBV19 | CASSAVAVLRHEQYF
TRBJ2-7 | TRBV5-1 | CASSLGDRDFYEQYF
TRBJ1-2 | TRBV11-1 | CASSLVERATAEGYTF
TRBJ1-2 | TRBV10-3 | CAISRTGGNGYTF
TRBJ1-1 | TRBV19 | CASSMVSGHAEAFF
TRBJ2-5 | TRBV6-2/TRBV6-3 | CATKLAGETQYF
TRBJ1-6 | TRBV6-5 | CASSYDRSSYNSPLHF
TRBJ2-5 | TRBV6-2/TRBV6-3 | CASSKTGSAYQETQYF
TRBJ1-3 | TRBV12-3/TRBV12-4 | CASNQDTSSGNTIYF
TRBJ2-2 | TRBV7-2 | CASSLGWVGAGELFF
TRBJ1-5 | TRBV6-2/TRBV6-3 | CASSYSTALVQPQHF
TRBJ2-7 | TRBV27 | CASSPRTGIGEYDQYF
TRBJ1-5 | TRBV19 | CASSTFGQGSLNQPQHF